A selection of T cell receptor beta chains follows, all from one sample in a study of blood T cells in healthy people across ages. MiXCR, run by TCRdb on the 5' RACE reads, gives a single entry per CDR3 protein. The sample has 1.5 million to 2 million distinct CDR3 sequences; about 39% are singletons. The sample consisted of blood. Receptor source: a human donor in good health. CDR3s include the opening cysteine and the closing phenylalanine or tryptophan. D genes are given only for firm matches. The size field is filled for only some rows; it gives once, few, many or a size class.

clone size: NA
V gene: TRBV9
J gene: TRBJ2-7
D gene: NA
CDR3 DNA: TGTGCCAGCAGCGTAGGACCCCTGACAGGTTTCTACGAGCAGTACTTC
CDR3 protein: CASSVGPLTGFYEQYF

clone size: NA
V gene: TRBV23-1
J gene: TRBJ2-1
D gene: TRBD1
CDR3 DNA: TGCGCCAGCAGTCAATCCCTCAGGGGGTGCGACAATGAGCAGTTCTTC
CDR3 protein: CASSQSLRGCDNEQFF

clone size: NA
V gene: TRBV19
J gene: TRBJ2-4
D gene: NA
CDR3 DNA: TGTGCCAGTAGTATGCGACAGCCCGGGGTTCAGTACTTC
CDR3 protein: CASSMRQPGVQYF

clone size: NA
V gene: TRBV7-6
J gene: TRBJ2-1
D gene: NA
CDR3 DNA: TGTGCCAGCAGCGCCGGGACTTCCAACAATGAGCAGTTCTTC
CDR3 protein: CASSAGTSNNEQFF

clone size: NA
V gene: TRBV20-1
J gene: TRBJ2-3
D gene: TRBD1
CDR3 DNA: TGCAGTGCTAGGGGGACAGGGGTAGATACGCAGTATTTT
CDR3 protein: CSARGTGVDTQYF

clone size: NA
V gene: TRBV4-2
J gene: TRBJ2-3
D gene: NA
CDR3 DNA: TGTGCCAGCAGCCAAGATACTAGGTCAACAGATACGCAGTATTTT
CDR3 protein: CASSQDTRSTDTQYF

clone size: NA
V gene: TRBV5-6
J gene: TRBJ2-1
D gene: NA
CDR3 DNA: TGTGCCAGCAGCTTGAATACCATTCGGAGGAATGAGCAGTTCTTC
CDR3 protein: CASSLNTIRRNEQFF

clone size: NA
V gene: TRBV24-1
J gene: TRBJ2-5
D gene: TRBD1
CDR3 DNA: TGTGCCACCAGTGGAACAGGGGATGGCGGGACCCAGTACTTC
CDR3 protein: CATSGTGDGGTQYF

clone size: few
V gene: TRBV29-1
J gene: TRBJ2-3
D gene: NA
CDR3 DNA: TGCAGCGTTGATAGGGGACGAGATACGCAGTATTTT
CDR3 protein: CSVDRGRDTQYF

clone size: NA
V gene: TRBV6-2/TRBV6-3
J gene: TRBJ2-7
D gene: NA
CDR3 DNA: TGTGCCAGCAGTTACGGCATAGAAGGCTACGAGCAGTACTTC
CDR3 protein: CASSYGIEGYEQYF

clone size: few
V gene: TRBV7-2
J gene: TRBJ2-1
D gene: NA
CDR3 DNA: TGTGCCAGCAGCTTAGACCCGTTCCCTGACTCCTACAATGAGCAGTTCTTC
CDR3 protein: CASSLDPFPDSYNEQFF

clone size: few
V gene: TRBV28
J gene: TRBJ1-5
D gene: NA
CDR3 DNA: TGTGCCAGCAGTTTCCCGACAGGAGATCAGCCCCAGCATTTT
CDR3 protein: CASSFPTGDQPQHF

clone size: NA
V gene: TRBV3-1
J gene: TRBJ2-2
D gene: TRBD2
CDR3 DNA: TGTGCCAGCAGCTCCACGGAGCGGGGGATAGGGAGCGGGGAGCTGTTTTTT
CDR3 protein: CASSSTERGIGSGELFF

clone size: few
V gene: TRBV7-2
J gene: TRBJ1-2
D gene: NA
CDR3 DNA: TGTGCCAGCACCTTCTTGGCAGGGAACTATGGCTACACCTTC
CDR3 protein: CASTFLAGNYGYTF

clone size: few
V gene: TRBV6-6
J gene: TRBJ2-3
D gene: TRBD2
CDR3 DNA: TGTGCCAGCAAAGGTTCAAGCGGGGGGCTCACAGATACGCAGTATTTT
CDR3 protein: CASKGSSGGLTDTQYF

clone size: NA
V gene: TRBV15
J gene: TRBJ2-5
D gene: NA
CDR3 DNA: TGTGCCACCAGCAGGGACCCTACGGGGGGCAAGGAGACCCAGTACTTC
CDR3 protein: CATSRDPTGGKETQYF

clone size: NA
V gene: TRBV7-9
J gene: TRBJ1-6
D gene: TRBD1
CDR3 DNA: TGTGCCAGCATGCGACAGGGCCTCTATAATTCACCCCTCCACTTT
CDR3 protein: CASMRQGLYNSPLHF

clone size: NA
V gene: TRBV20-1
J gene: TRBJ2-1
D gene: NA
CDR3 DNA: TGCAGTGCTGTCACTAGCTCCTACAATGAGCAGTTCTTC
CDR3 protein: CSAVTSSYNEQFF

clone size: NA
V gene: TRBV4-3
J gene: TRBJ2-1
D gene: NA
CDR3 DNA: TGCGCCAGCAGCCAAGGGTGGGCGTCCTCCAATGAGCAGTTCTTC
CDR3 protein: CASSQGWASSNEQFF

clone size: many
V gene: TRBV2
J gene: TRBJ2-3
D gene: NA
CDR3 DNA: TGTGCCAGCAGTGACAGGGATACGCAGTATTTT
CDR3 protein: CASSDRDTQYF

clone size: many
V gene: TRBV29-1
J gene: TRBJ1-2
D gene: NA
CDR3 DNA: TGCAGCGTTGATCAACAGGTCAATGGCTACACCTTC
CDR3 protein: CSVDQQVNGYTF

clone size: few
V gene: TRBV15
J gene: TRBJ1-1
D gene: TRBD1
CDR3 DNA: TGTGCCACCAGCAGATCCACAGGGGGCTCGGTTGTTTTCTTT
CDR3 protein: CATSRSTGGSVVFF

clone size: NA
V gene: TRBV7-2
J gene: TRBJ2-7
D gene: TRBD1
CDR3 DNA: TGTGCCAGCAGCTACGGGTGGCAGGGGGAGTCCTACGAGCAGTACTTC
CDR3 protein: CASSYGWQGESYEQYF

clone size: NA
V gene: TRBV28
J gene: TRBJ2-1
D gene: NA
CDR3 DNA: TGTGCCAGCAGTTTATTAACGGGGGAGACGAATGAGCAGTTCTTC
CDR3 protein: CASSLLTGETNEQFF

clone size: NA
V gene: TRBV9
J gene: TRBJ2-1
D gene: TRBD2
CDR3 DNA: TGTGCCAGCAGCCCACTTAGCGGGGGGGCCAATGAGCAGTTCTTC
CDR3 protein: CASSPLSGGANEQFF

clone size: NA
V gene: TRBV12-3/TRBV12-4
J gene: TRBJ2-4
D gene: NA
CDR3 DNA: TGTGCCAGCAGTCTATCCCAGCGGATTCAGTACTTC
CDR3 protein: CASSLSQRIQYF

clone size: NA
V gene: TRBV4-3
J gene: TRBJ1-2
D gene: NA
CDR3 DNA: TGCGCCAGCAGCCACGAACCAAACTATGGCTACACCTTC
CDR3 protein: CASSHEPNYGYTF

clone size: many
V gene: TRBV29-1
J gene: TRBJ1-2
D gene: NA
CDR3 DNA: TGCAGCGTTGTCAGGCAGGTAGCTAACTATGGCTACACCTTC
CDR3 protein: CSVVRQVANYGYTF

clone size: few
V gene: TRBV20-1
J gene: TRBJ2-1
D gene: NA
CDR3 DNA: TGCAGTGCTAACCTTGGGTTCTACAATGAGCAGTTCTTC
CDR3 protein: CSANLGFYNEQFF

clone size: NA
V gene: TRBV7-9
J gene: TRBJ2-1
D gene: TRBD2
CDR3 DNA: TGTGCCAGCAGGCCCCCTCTAGCGGGGGGATTCTACAATGAGCAGTTCTTC
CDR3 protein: CASRPPLAGGFYNEQFF

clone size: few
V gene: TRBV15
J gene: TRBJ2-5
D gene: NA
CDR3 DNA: TGTGCCACCAGCAGAACGACTAGTTGGGAGACCCAGTACTTC
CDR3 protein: CATSRTTSWETQYF

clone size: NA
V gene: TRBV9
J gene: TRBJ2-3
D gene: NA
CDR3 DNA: TGTGCCAGCAGCGTCTCCGGAGGGGGAAGCACAGATACGCAGTATTTT
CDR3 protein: CASSVSGGGSTDTQYF

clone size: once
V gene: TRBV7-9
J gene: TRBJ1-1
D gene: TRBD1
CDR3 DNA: TGTGCCAGCAGCCCAGGGGGCCTAGGGGTGACTGAAGCTTTCTTT
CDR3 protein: CASSPGGLGVTEAFF

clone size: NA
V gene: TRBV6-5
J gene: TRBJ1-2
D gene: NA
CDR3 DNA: TGTGCCAGCAGTTATGGTTTGACAGACTATGGCTACACCTTC
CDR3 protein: CASSYGLTDYGYTF

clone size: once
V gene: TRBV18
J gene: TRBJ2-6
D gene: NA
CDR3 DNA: TGTGCCAGCTCACCAAACCACAGGCCCTCTGGGGCCAACGTCCTGACTTTC
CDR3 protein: CASSPNHRPSGANVLTF

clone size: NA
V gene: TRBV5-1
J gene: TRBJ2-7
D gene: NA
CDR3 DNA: TGCGCCAGCAGCTTGGCCTTCAGAGACTACGAGCAGTACTTC
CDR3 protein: CASSLAFRDYEQYF

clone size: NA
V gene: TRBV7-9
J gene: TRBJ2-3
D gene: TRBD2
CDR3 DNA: TGTGCCAGCAGCTTAGTTGTCGGGGGGGCGAGAGATACGCAGTATTTT
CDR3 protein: CASSLVVGGARDTQYF

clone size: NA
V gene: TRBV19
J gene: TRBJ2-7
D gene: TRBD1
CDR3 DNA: TGTGCCAGTAGTTCCACAGGGGCACTCCCCTACGAGCAGTACTTC
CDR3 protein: CASSSTGALPYEQYF

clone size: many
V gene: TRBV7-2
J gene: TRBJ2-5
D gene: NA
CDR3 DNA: TGTGCCAGCAGCTTAGATCGGGGTGTTGAGACCCAGTACTTC
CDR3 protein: CASSLDRGVETQYF

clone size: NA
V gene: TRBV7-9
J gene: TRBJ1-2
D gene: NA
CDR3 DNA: TGTGCCAGCAGCTTGGGGTGGAGGGGTGATGGCTACACCTTC
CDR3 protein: CASSLGWRGDGYTF

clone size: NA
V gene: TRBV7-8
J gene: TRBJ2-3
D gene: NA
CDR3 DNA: TGTGCCAGCAGCTTAGCGAGGCTGCCTAGCACAGATACGCAGTATTTT
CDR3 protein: CASSLARLPSTDTQYF

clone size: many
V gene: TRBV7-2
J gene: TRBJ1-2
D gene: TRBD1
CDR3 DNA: TGTGCCAGCAGCTTAGAGGCAGGGGGCTATGGCTACACCTTC
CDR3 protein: CASSLEAGGYGYTF

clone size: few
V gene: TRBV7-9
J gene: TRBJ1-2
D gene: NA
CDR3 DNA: TGTGCCAGCAGCACCCCCGCGGGCGGAATACCATATATCTACACCTTC
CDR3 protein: CASSTPAGGIPYIYTF

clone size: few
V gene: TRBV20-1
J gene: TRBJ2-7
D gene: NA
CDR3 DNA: TGCAGTGCTAGAGATCAGTCAGAAGGCGAGCAGTACTTC
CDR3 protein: CSARDQSEGEQYF

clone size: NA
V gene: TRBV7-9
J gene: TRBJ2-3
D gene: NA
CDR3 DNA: TGTGCCAGCAGCCATACAAAACTAACAGGGCGTCACGCCACAGATACGCAGTATTTT
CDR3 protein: CASSHTKLTGRHATDTQYF